Shown below are 7 T cell receptor beta chains from a single sample sequenced in a study of OX40 agonist ivuxolimab in advanced cancers. Repertoires were generated with immunoSEQ multiplex PCR, while TCRdb's copy carries only in-frame clones and drops some. Of about 41,000 clones listed, around four fifths are singletons. Sequenced material: CD4+ or CD8+ T cells sorted from blood, taken in a trial of the OX40 agonist ivuxolimab. Receptors were obtained from an adult with an advanced solid tumor such as melanoma, head and neck, liver or kidney cancer.

The CDR3 is CASSLADSSYNEQFF. For the CDR3, the DNA is TGTGCCAGCAGCCTGGCGGACAGCTCCTACAATGAGCAGTTCTTC. The chain recombines TRBV11-2 with TRBJ2-1; a weak D match, TRBD1 (6 bases). Germline CDR1 SGHAT, CDR2 FQNNGV. This CDR3 is 15 amino acids long. V lost 5 bases and J lost 0, with 11 bases in between.

The V call is TRBV11-2, the J call TRBJ1-1; D unclear. V lost 5 bases to trimming and J lost 4 bases, with 17 bases between them. Germline CDR1 is SGHAT and CDR2 is FQNNGV. The CDR3 extends over 15 amino acids. The CDR3 nucleotides are TGTGCCAGCAGCGTAGGGCAGCCTTGGAGCACTGAAGCTTTCTTT. This encodes CASSVGQPWSTEAFF.

This chain joins TRBV7-9 and TRBJ2-5; 11 positions match TRBD2. The V and J ends lost 3 bases and 5 bases, in that order; junction bases with no gene match: 5. The CDR3 runs 15 residues. Germline V lookup: CDR1 SEHNR, CDR2 FQNEAQ (reference sequence). DNA of the CDR3: TGTGCCAGCAGCTTGTTAACTAGCGGGAGCGAGACCCAGTACTTC. Amino acids: CASSLLTSGSETQYF.

The rearrangement joins TRBV7-3 to TRBJ2-3; 9 bases match TRBD2. CDR1 and CDR2 from the germline V gene are SGHTA and FQGTGA. The J segment lost 3 bases and the V segment lost 8 bases, leaving 6 bases of the junction unmatched. The CDR3 length is 14 residues. The CDR3 sequence: CASGAGGRTDTQYF. The CDR3, as DNA: TGTGCCAGCGGTGCGGGAGGGCGAACAGATACGCAGTATTTT.

V and J are TRBV11-3 and TRBJ2-3, with TRBD2 matching over 7 bases. The germline CDR1 and CDR2 sequences are SGHNT and YENEEA. V lost 1 base and J lost 2; bases outside the gene matches: 9. The CDR3 length is 17 residues. The DNA of the CDR3 is TGTGCCAGCAGCTTAGGCGGCGGGAGTCCCCACACAGATACGCAGTATTTT. It translates to CASSLGGGSPHTDTQYF.

This clone was observed a handful of times. The V gene is TRBV5-4, the J gene TRBJ1-3; the D gene is possibly TRBD1 (5 bases). Germline CDR1 and CDR2: SGHNT and YYREEE (reference sequence). Trimming shortened V by 0 bases and J by 4 bases, and 11 bases separated the two germline ends. There are 15 residues in the CDR3. CDR3 loop: CASSLAEGSGNTIYF. For the CDR3, the DNA is TGTGCCAGCAGCTTGGCGGAGGGGTCAGGAAACACCATATATTTT. Variable domain in full (rest from reference TRBV5-4 and TRBJ1-3): ETGVTQSPTHLIKTRGQQVTLRCSSQSGHNTVSWYQQALGQGPQFIFQYYREEENGRGNFPPRFSGLQFPNYSSELNVNALELDDSALYLCASSLAEGSGNTIYFGEGSWLTVV.

The CDR3 reads CASSVGTSGRYNEQFF. CDR3 coding DNA: TGTGCCAGCAGCGTAGGGACTAGCGGGAGGTACAATGAGCAGTTCTTC. V gene TRBV9 combines with J gene TRBJ2-1; TRBD2 aligns across 14 bases. V shed 0 bases and J 4 bases; nucleotides not matched to a gene: 0. Germline CDR1 and CDR2: SGDLS and YYNGEE. The CDR3 sequence is 16 residues long.